A single sample gave rise to the 28 T cell receptor beta chains below, sequenced in a study of blood T cell repertoires in COVID-19. Here immunoSEQ multiplex PCR was the method, and the copy in TCRdb shows in-frame clones only, minus some. The sample lists about 270,000 clones; 80% to 90% were seen once. Sequenced material: PBMCs or T cells enriched from blood (not recorded which). These receptors were collected from a woman younger than 35 who had recovered from COVID-19.

V and J are TRBV29-1 and TRBJ2-4; D possibly corresponds to TRBD1 (6 bases). CDR1 is SQVTM and CDR2 is ANQGSEA in the germline V gene. This CDR3 is built from 13 residues. The V end was cut by 6 bases, the J end by 3 bases, with 12 bases between. CDR3 sequence (DNA): TGCAGCGTACTGGACAGCCACAAAAACATTCAGTACTTC. Protein sequence: CSVLDSHKNIQYF. The full variable domain, with the rest looked up from reference TRBV29-1 and TRBJ2-4, is SAVISQKPSRDICQRGTSLTIQCQVDSQVTMMFWYRQQPGQSLTLIATANQGSEATYESGFVIDKFPISRPNLTFSTLTVSNMSPEDSSIYLCSVLDSHKNIQYFGAGTRLSVL.

The V gene is TRBV6-4, the J gene TRBJ1-4; tentative D call: TRBD1 (5 bases). The V end lost 4 bases, the J end lost 10 bases, and 10 bases lay between the germline ends. The CDR3 is 12 residues long. Germline V gene data show CDR1 as MRHNA and CDR2 as SNTAGT. CDR3 sequence reads: CASSGTRGKLFF. The CDR3 DNA reads TGTGCCAGCAGTGGGACAAGGGGAAAACTGTTTTTT.

The V call is TRBV20-1, the J call TRBJ1-2; tentatively, D is TRBD1 (5 bases). CDR3 length: 11 amino acids. Deletions cut 6 bases from V and 7 bases from J, with 12 bases between. The germline gives CDR1 DFQATT, CDR2 SNEGSKA (reference sequence). As DNA, the CDR3 is TGCAGTGCCGTCGCGGGGCCTGGCTACACCTTC. It encodes CSAVAGPGYTF.

This sequence joins TRBV18 and TRBJ1-1; possible D gene TRBD1, 6 bases. Germline CDR1 reads KGHSH; CDR2 reads LQKENI. This CDR3 has 13 residues. Trimming took off 5 bases at V and 4 bases at J, with 11 bases between the two ends. The CDR3 DNA is TGTGCCAGCTCAACAGGGTTAAGCACTGAAGCTTTCTTT. Its translation: CASSTGLSTEAFF.

The rearrangement uses TRBV3-1 (or the pseudogene TRBV3-2) and TRBJ2-1, with TRBD2 identical over 9 bases. Per germline, CDR1 LGHDT and CDR2 YNNKEL (reference sequence). V dropped 2 bases and J dropped 8; count of bases not matched to a gene: 16. The CDR3 totals 18 residues. The CDR3 DNA reads TGTGCCAGCAGCCAATTCGTCCCTCGCGGCGGGGGGGCCGATGAGCAGTTCTTC. It is translated as CASSQFVPRGGGADEQFF.

The gene calls are TRBV2 and TRBJ1-5; D is unclear. The CDR3 runs 15 residues. V was trimmed by 4 bases and J by 1 base, leaving 11 bases between them. Germline loops: CDR1 SNHLY, CDR2 FYNNEI. In DNA form, the CDR3 reads TGTGCCAGCAGTGGTGGAGCTGGGAGCAATCAGCCCCAGCATTTT. Encoded protein: CASSGGAGSNQPQHF.

The V call is TRBV7-9, the J call TRBJ1-1; 8 bases map to TRBD1. J was trimmed by 4 bases and V by 5 bases; bases with no gene match: 9. The CDR3 runs to 15 residues. Germline V gene sequence: CDR1 SEHNR, CDR2 FQNEAQ (reference sequence). The CDR3 is CASSQETGVGTEAFF. Here the CDR3 DNA reads TGTGCCAGCAGCCAGGAGACAGGGGTCGGCACTGAAGCTTTCTTT.

The gene calls are TRBV5-1 and TRBJ2-3, with D possibly being TRBD2 (6 bases). The CDR3 is 16 residues long. With 1 base removed from V and 1 base from J, the gap between germline ends came to 13 bases. The germline V gene encodes CDR1 SGHRS and CDR2 YFSETQ. CDR3 sequence (DNA): TGCGCCAGCAGCTTGTATGCCGGCGGGGGCACAGATACGCAGTATTTT. Its translation: CASSLYAGGGTDTQYF.

The J gene is TRBJ1-5, the V gene TRBV5-8; TRBD1 matches 9 bases. The CDR3 is 14 amino acids. Germline lookup yields CDR1 SGHTS and CDR2 YDEGEE. J was trimmed by 8 bases and V by 4 bases; bases with no gene match: 7. The CDR3 DNA reads as TGTGCCAGCAGCCTCGGGACAGGGAGTGAGCCCCAGCATTTT. This translates into CASSLGTGSEPQHF.

This rearrangement joins TRBV5-1 to TRBJ1-4; D is unclear. V was shortened by 0 bases and J by 3 bases, with 9 bases between the two germline ends. Germline loops: CDR1 SGHRS, CDR2 YFSETQ. This CDR3 contains 15 residues. The CDR3 protein is CASSLVGPPNEKLFF. The CDR3 DNA reads as TGCGCCAGCAGCTTGGTGGGCCCACCTAATGAAAAACTGTTTTTT.

The V and J genes are TRBV28 and TRBJ1-1, with TRBD1 as a possible D gene (6 bases). This CDR3 is built from 15 residues. Germline assignment: CDR1 MDHEN and CDR2 SYDVKM. V was shortened by 3 bases and J by 3 bases, with 14 bases between the two germline ends. The CDR3 DNA follows: TGTGCCAGCAGTTTCGGCGGGGAGGGGGACACTGAAGCTTTCTTT. Its translation: CASSFGGEGDTEAFF.

The chain is built from TRBV11-2 and TRBJ2-3; tentative D call: TRBD2 (5 bases). The CDR3 is 15 amino acids. The germline V and J ends were trimmed by 1 base and 6 bases, with 14 bases remaining between them. The germline V gene has CDR1 SGHAT and CDR2 FQNNGV. The CDR3 loop is CASSLVAASRDTQYF. CDR3 coding DNA: TGTGCCAGCAGCTTAGTGGCCGCTAGCAGGGATACGCAGTATTTT.

J is TRBJ1-5 and V is TRBV27; 8 positions match TRBD1. The CDR3 sequence is 16 residues long. Germline V gives CDR1 MNHEY, CDR2 SMNVEV (reference sequence). The V gene end was trimmed by 11 bases and the J gene end by 5 bases; junction bases not matched to a gene: 17. The DNA for the CDR3 is TGTGCCCTATACCCGCCTTCGGACAGGGAGGATCAGCCCCAGCATTTT. It translates to CALYPPSDREDQPQHF.

The chain uses TRBV12-3 or TRBV12-4 and TRBJ2-5, with 7 nucleotides matching TRBD2. Trimming cost V 3 bases and J 6 bases; bases outside gene matches: 4. The CDR3 is 13 residues long. CDR3 loop: CASSFAGVKTQYF. The CDR3 nucleotides are TGTGCCAGCAGTTTCGCGGGGGTCAAGACCCAGTACTTC.

The chain couples TRBV30 to TRBJ2-3; D remains unclear. This CDR3 contains 12 residues. Germline-derived CDR1 and CDR2 are GTSNPN and SVGIG (reference sequence). Between the trimmed V and J ends, which lost 0 bases and 2 bases, there was a span of 3 bases. CDR3 protein: CAWSVHTDTQYF. CDR3 nucleotides: TGTGCCTGGAGTGTACACACAGATACGCAGTATTTT.

The rearrangement uses TRBV28 and TRBJ2-7; 9 bases match TRBD1. The trim removed 6 bases at V and 6 bases at J, leaving 6 bases unmatched. The germline CDR1 and CDR2 sequences are MDHEN and SYDVKM. The length of the CDR3 is 13 residues. The CDR3 reads CASSKGQGPEQYF. Written as DNA, the CDR3 is TGTGCCAGCAGCAAGGGACAGGGACCCGAGCAGTACTTC.

Points on this clone: A junction boundary mismatches the germline segment, possibly from a read error. The V and J genes are TRBV2 and TRBJ2-1, with 10 bases that match TRBD1. The CDR3 has 17 amino acids. Germline V CDR1 and CDR2: SNHLY, FYNNEI. The CDR3 protein is CASREGQGGSSYNEQFF. As DNA, the CDR3 is TGTGCCAGCAGAGAAGGACAGGGGGGATCTTCCTACAATGAGCAGTTCTTC.

The gene calls are TRBV3-1 (or the pseudogene TRBV3-2) and TRBJ1-6; possible D gene TRBD1, 5 bases. Germline V gene lookup returns CDR1 LGHDT and CDR2 YNNKEL (reference sequence). The CDR3 spans 14 residues. With 6 bases removed from V and 6 bases from J, the gap between germline ends came to 12 bases. The CDR3 DNA reads as TGTGCCAGCAGACCCGGGACTACTAATTCACCCCTCCACTTT. Translated, it gives CASRPGTTNSPLHF.

The genes are TRBV11-3 and TRBJ1-1, with 9 bases fitting TRBD1. The CDR3 has 15 residues. The junction had 8 bases not matched to a gene; V was cut back by 5 bases and J by 4 bases. Germline CDR1 reads SGHNT; CDR2 reads YENEEA. CDR3 loop: CASSPKTGGSTEAFF. In DNA, the CDR3 is TGTGCCAGCAGCCCAAAGACAGGGGGGTCCACTGAAGCTTTCTTT.

This clone occurred once. The chain has TRBV10-1 and TRBJ2-3, with no clear D. The germline CDR1 and CDR2 sequences are WNHNN and SYGVQD (reference sequence). This CDR3 comprises 13 residues. Trimming shortened V by 2 bases and J by 7 bases, and 10 bases separated the two germline ends. CDR3: CASSEMRHNTQYF. The CDR3 coding sequence is TGCGCCAGCAGTGAGATGAGGCATAATACGCAGTATTTT.

J is TRBJ2-2 and V is TRBV29-1; the match to TRBD1 covers 7 bases. From germline, CDR1 is SQVTM and CDR2 ANQGSEA. The CDR3 is 15 amino acids. V shed 6 bases and J 6 bases; nucleotides not matched to a gene: 13. The CDR3 DNA reads TGCAGCGTACAGGGGCAGGGACCAACCTCCGGGGAGCTGTTTTTT. Translation gives CSVQGQGPTSGELFF.

The V call is TRBV11-2, the J call TRBJ2-7, with TRBD2 matching 9 bases. Germline CDR1 reads SGHAT; CDR2 reads FQNNGV. Unmatched junction bases numbered 6, after V lost 3 bases and J lost 6 bases. CDR3 length: 14 residues. CDR3 region: CASSFGLAGSEQYF. The CDR3 DNA is TGTGCCAGCAGCTTCGGGCTAGCGGGGTCCGAGCAGTACTTC.

J is TRBJ1-1 and V is TRBV18, with 10 positions matching TRBD1. This CDR3 is built from 14 residues. Germline lookup yields CDR1 KGHSH and CDR2 LQKENI. Trimming took 4 bases from V and 7 from J; bases not matched to a gene: 6. CDR3 sequence reads: CASSHSTGGDEAFF. The CDR3 DNA is TGTGCCAGCTCACACTCGACAGGGGGCGATGAAGCTTTCTTT.

The gene calls are TRBV6-1 and TRBJ1-2; D might be TRBD1 (5 bases). The CDR3 loop spans 13 amino acids. From germline, CDR1 is MNHNS and CDR2 SASEGT. The V end lost 3 bases, the J end lost 5 bases, and 10 bases lay between the germline ends. CDR3 region: CASSEGRLYGYTF. CDR3 nucleotides: TGTGCCAGCAGTGAGGGGCGCTTATATGGCTACACCTTC.

This clone was seen just once. The chain is built from TRBV6-6 and TRBJ1-6; TRBD1 aligns across 9 bases. The CDR3 extends over 15 amino acids. The trim removed 6 bases at V and 8 bases at J, leaving 8 bases unmatched. Germline V gene data show CDR1 as MNHNY and CDR2 as SVGAGI (reference sequence). CDR3 in amino acids: CASRTVGQGDSPLHF. In DNA, the CDR3 is TGTGCCAGCAGAACGGTGGGACAGGGTGATTCACCCCTCCACTTT.

The rearrangement joins TRBV3-1 (or the pseudogene TRBV3-2) to TRBJ1-5; D perhaps matches TRBD1 (6 bases). The V end was cut by 5 bases, the J end by 1 base, with 9 bases between. From germline, CDR1 is LGHDT and CDR2 YNNKEL (reference sequence). The length of the CDR3 is 14 residues. CDR3 bases: TGTGCCAGCAGCTTTCAGGGGAGCAATCAGCCCCAGCATTTT. Translated: CASSFQGSNQPQHF.

This chain uses TRBV7-9 with TRBJ1-2; TRBD1 matches at 8 bases. The CDR3 covers 16 residues. Germline V gives CDR1 SEHNR, CDR2 FQNEAQ (reference sequence). V lost 0 bases and J lost 3; bases outside the gene matches: 6. The CDR3 spells CASSLAVQGEYYGYTF. CDR3 nucleotide sequence: TGTGCCAGCAGCTTAGCGGTACAGGGGGAATACTATGGCTACACCTTC. Looking up the rest from reference TRBV7-9 and TRBJ1-2 gives the full variable domain: DTGVSQNPRHKITKRGQNVTFRCDPISEHNRLYWYRQTLGQGPEFLTYFQNEAQLEKSRLLSDRFSAERPKGSFSTLEIQRTEQGDSAMYLCASSLAVQGEYYGYTFGSGTRLTVV.

This rearrangement joins TRBV13 to TRBJ1-4; D is undetermined. Germline-derived CDR1 and CDR2 are PRHDT and FYEKMQ (reference sequence). Between the trimmed V and J ends, which lost 5 bases and 3 bases, there was a span of 19 bases. This CDR3 contains 17 residues. In DNA form, the CDR3 reads TGTGCCAGCAGCCCCCATCCGACTATGGTAGCTAATGAAAAACTGTTTTTT. The encoded protein is CASSPHPTMVANEKLFF.